The 26 T cell receptor beta chains listed next were all sequenced from one sample in a study of somatic mutations in cytotoxic T cells in rheumatoid arthritis. The method was immunoSEQ multiplex PCR; TCRdb's version includes in-frame clones alone and lacks a portion of them. The sample carries around 15,000 clones, around 70% recorded once. The sequencing input was CD8+ T cells sorted from blood. Source of these receptors: an adult with rheumatoid arthritis.

This CDR3 reads CASSQEGEGVPGQPQHF. As DNA, the CDR3 is TGCGCCAGCAGCCAAGAAGGGGAGGGAGTGCCGGGTCAGCCCCAGCATTTT. V is TRBV4-1 and J is TRBJ1-5; perhaps TRBD1 as D (5 bases). Germline assignment: CDR1 MGHRA and CDR2 YSYEKL. With 0 bases removed from V and 6 bases from J, the gap between germline ends came to 18 bases. CDR3 length: 17 residues.

The chain combines TRBV5-5 with TRBJ2-2; D uncertain. Trimming took 2 bases from V and 3 from J, leaving 11 bases between them. Germline V lookup: CDR1 SGHKS, CDR2 YYEKEE (reference sequence). This CDR3 is 15 amino acids long. CDR3 amino acids: CASSFGDSDTGELFF. The CDR3 DNA reads as TGTGCCAGCAGCTTCGGAGACTCCGACACCGGGGAGCTGTTTTTT.

This clone has just a few counts. The V call is TRBV4-1, the J call TRBJ1-5; TRBD1 matches at 10 bases. V lost 1 base to trimming and J lost 5 bases; unmatched junction nucleotides: 5. This CDR3 region has 16 residues. The germline V gene encodes CDR1 MGHRA and CDR2 YSYEKL. CDR3 loop: CASSQVRGTGDQPQHF. CDR3 DNA: TGCGCCAGCAGCCAAGTTCGCGGGACAGGGGATCAGCCCCAGCATTTT.

The V gene is TRBV30, the J gene TRBJ1-3; D is ambiguous. CDR1 GTSNPN and CDR2 SVGIG come from the germline V gene (reference sequence). The CDR3 is 15 residues long. The V end lost 3 bases, the J end lost 0 bases, and 12 bases lay between the germline ends. CDR3 amino acids: CAWRAGPASGNTIYF. The DNA for the CDR3 is TGTGCCTGGAGGGCTGGACCGGCCTCTGGAAACACCATATATTTT.

This clone was picked up one time. The CDR3 bases are TGCGCCAGCAGCAAACAGTTCAGCAGAAACAATGAGCAGTTCTTC. Translated: CASSKQFSRNNEQFF. V usage is TRBV4-1 and J usage is TRBJ2-1; unclear D gene. This CDR3 has 15 amino acids. The germline V gene has CDR1 MGHRA and CDR2 YSYEKL. V was trimmed by 5 bases and J by 5 bases, leaving 16 bases between them.

This chain links TRBV21-1 with TRBJ2-2; the table's TRBD2 call for D was not verified on the DNA. TRBV21-1 is noted as a pseudogene. The CDR3 sequence is 13 residues long. Here the CDR3 reads CATEKPVTGELFF. The CDR3, as DNA: TGTGCCACCGAAAAGCCGGTTACCGGGGAGCTGTTTTTT.

CDR3 in DNA: TGTGCCAGCAGCCGCGAGCCCCAGGGAGGTTTCGACTATGGCTACACCTTC. This translates into CASSREPQGGFDYGYTF. The gene calls are TRBV7-8 and TRBJ1-2, with TRBD1 as a possible D gene (5 bases). The CDR3 loop spans 17 amino acids. The V gene lost 5 bases and the J gene lost 3 bases, with 22 bases spanning the gap. Per germline, CDR1 SGHVS and CDR2 FQNEAQ.

This chain connects TRBV19 to TRBJ2-1; no firm D call. Trimming shortened V by 4 bases and J by 6 bases, and 1 base separated the two germline ends. Per germline, CDR1 LNHDA and CDR2 SQIVND (reference sequence). The CDR3 loop spans 10 amino acids. Here the CDR3 DNA reads TGTGCCAGTAGTAGCAATGAGCAGTTCTTC. Translation: CASSSNEQFF.

The chain is built from TRBV9 and TRBJ2-5; D is unresolved. Germline assignment: CDR1 SGDLS and CDR2 YYNGEE. V lost 0 bases to trimming and J lost 2 bases, with 8 bases between them. CDR3 length equals 14 residues. Written as DNA, the CDR3 is TGTGCCAGCAGCGTAGGAGGAAGGCAAGAGACCCAGTACTTC. Translating it yields CASSVGGRQETQYF. Combining the CDR3 with reference TRBV9 and TRBJ2-5 gives the whole variable domain DSGVTQTPKHLITATGQRVTLRCSPRSGDLSVYWYQQSLDQGLQFLIQYYNGEERAKGNILERFSAQQFPDLHSELNLSSLELGDSALYFCASSVGGRQETQYFGPGTRLLVL.

The V call is TRBV4-1, the J call TRBJ1-6; D is uncertain. The CDR3 spans 16 residues. The germline V and J ends were trimmed by 6 bases and 5 bases, with 17 bases remaining between them. CDR1 is MGHRA and CDR2 is YSYEKL in the germline V gene. The CDR3 spells CASSHTRTENNSPLHF. The CDR3 DNA reads as TGCGCCAGCAGTCATACTCGGACGGAGAATAATTCACCCCTCCACTTT.

The chain combines TRBV4-1 with TRBJ2-5; D not certain. Germline loops: CDR1 MGHRA, CDR2 YSYEKL. Trimming pared 3 bases from V and 4 bases from J, leaving 3 bases between. The CDR3 contains 11 residues. In DNA, the CDR3 is TGCGCCAGCAGCCACGGAGAGACCCAGTACTTC. Translated, it gives CASSHGETQYF.

The chain carries TRBV5-5 and TRBJ2-2; weak D call: TRBD1 (6 bases). This CDR3 has 14 residues. The ends were cut back, 4 bases at V and 4 bases at J, with 11 bases in the middle. From germline, CDR1 is SGHKS and CDR2 YYEKEE (reference sequence). CDR3 sequence (DNA): TGTGCCAGCAGCCCAGGGGTTAGCACCGGGGAGCTGTTTTTT. Protein: CASSPGVSTGELFF.

The chain recombines TRBV5-5 with TRBJ2-7; D perhaps matches TRBD1 (6 bases). Trimming removed 4 bases from V and 5 bases from J, with 28 bases in between. Germline-derived CDR1 and CDR2 are SGHKS and YYEKEE (reference sequence). CDR3 length: 18 residues. In DNA form, the CDR3 reads TGTGCCAGCAGCGCCGCAGGGGTAGTTCTCGGGTCGGATCACGAGCAGTACTTC. It translates to CASSAAGVVLGSDHEQYF.

The V gene is TRBV10-3, the J gene TRBJ2-6; 7 bases are a match to TRBD2. Germline loops: CDR1 ENHRY, CDR2 SYGVKD. The CDR3 is 17 amino acids. The V segment lost 5 bases and the J segment 2 bases; nucleotides outside the gene matches: 9. The CDR3 DNA reads as TGTGCCATCAGTCGGATCGTCCGGGGGGCTGGGGCCAACGTCCTGACTTTC. Amino acids: CAISRIVRGAGANVLTF.

The V and J genes are TRBV6-4 and TRBJ2-3, with 8 positions matching TRBD1. V was clipped by 0 bases and J by 1 base; unmatched bases: 6. This CDR3 has 17 residues. Germline assignment: CDR1 MRHNA and CDR2 SNTAGT. The CDR3 region is CASSDSKQGVGTDTQYF. The CDR3 coding sequence is TGTGCCAGCAGTGACTCGAAACAGGGGGTGGGCACAGATACGCAGTATTTT.

This chain links TRBV28 with TRBJ2-1; TRBD1 is a possible D gene (5 bases). This CDR3 has 14 amino acids. V was clipped by 3 bases and J by 10 bases, with 16 bases between them. CDR1 is MDHEN and CDR2 is SYDVKM in the germline V gene. Written as DNA, the CDR3 is TGTGCCAGCAGTTTGTCCCTTCAGGGCCCAGAGCAGTTCTTC. Translating gives CASSLSLQGPEQFF.

In DNA, the CDR3 is TGTGCCAGCAGCTTAAACCCAGGCTCCATTAACTATGGCTACACCTTC. Residues: CASSLNPGSINYGYTF. The chain recombines TRBV7-2 with TRBJ1-2; D unresolved. CDR3 length equals 16 residues. Germline V gene sequence: CDR1 SGHTA, CDR2 FQGNSA. The germline V and J ends were trimmed by 2 bases and 1 base, with 14 bases remaining between them.

This clone was seen a handful of times. J is TRBJ2-7 and V is TRBV27; TRBD1 agrees at 10 bases. V lost 7 bases to trimming and J lost 4 bases; unmatched junction nucleotides: 7. CDR1 is MNHEY and CDR2 is SMNVEV in the germline V gene (reference sequence). The CDR3 consists of 14 residues. CDR3 nucleotide sequence: TGTGCCAGCAACGGACAGGGGGGTTTGTACGAGCAGTACTTC. Residues: CASNGQGGLYEQYF.

The V and J genes are TRBV6-6 and TRBJ2-3, with 10 bases lining up with TRBD1. Germline V gives CDR1 MNHNY, CDR2 SVGAGI (reference sequence). V was pared by 6 bases and J by 3 bases, with 3 bases of the junction left unmatched. The CDR3 covers 14 residues. CDR3 sequence (DNA): TGTGCCAGCAGCTCGGGACAGGGGACAGATACGCAGTATTTT. Translated: CASSSGQGTDTQYF.

A single count supports this clone. This chain connects TRBV4-1 to TRBJ1-4; perhaps TRBD1 as D (6 bases). Germline loops: CDR1 MGHRA, CDR2 YSYEKL. The V and J ends lost 0 bases and 5 bases respectively, with 10 bases between them. The CDR3 is 15 residues long. This CDR3 reads CASSQDRGGNEKLFF. As DNA, the CDR3 is TGCGCCAGCAGCCAAGATAGGGGGGGCAATGAAAAACTGTTTTTT.

The chain joins TRBV11-1 to TRBJ1-1; D call uncertain. Germline CDR1 reads SGHAT; CDR2 reads FQDESV (reference sequence). CDR3 length equals 13 residues. V was shortened by 5 bases and J by 2 bases, with 9 bases between the two germline ends. CDR3: CASSNRANTEAFF. DNA of the CDR3: TGTGCCAGCAGCAACCGGGCTAACACTGAAGCTTTCTTT.

This chain connects TRBV29-1 to TRBJ2-2; 10 nucleotides match TRBD1. Germline V lookup: CDR1 SQVTM, CDR2 ANQGSEA. V lost 7 bases to trimming and J lost 3 bases; unmatched junction nucleotides: 8. This CDR3 comprises 15 residues. The CDR3 DNA sequence: TGCAGCGCCTGTGACAGGGGGCAGGACACCGGGGAGCTGTTTTTT. Its translation: CSACDRGQDTGELFF.

This chain uses TRBV4-1 with TRBJ1-1; 10 positions match TRBD1. The V segment lost 0 bases and the J segment 5 bases; nucleotides outside the gene matches: 12. CDR3 length: 18 residues. Germline V gene data show CDR1 as MGHRA and CDR2 as YSYEKL. The CDR3 DNA reads TGCGCCAGCAGCCAAGATGTTTGGGACAGGGGTGGGGGGACTGAAGCTTTCTTT. Its protein product is CASSQDVWDRGGGTEAFF.

The V and J genes are TRBV28 and TRBJ2-3; 13 nucleotides line up with TRBD2. J was trimmed by 6 bases and V by 6 bases; bases with no gene match: 6. The CDR3 length is 15 residues. Germline CDR1 reads MDHEN; CDR2 reads SYDVKM. The CDR3 nucleotides read TGTGCCAGCAGGGGTGGACTAGCGGGGGAGGATACGCAGTATTTT. This translates into CASRGGLAGEDTQYF. Full variable domain (rest looked up from reference TRBV28 and TRBJ2-3): DVKVTQSSRYLVKRTGEKVFLECVQDMDHENMFWYRQDPGLGLRLIYFSYDVKMKEKGDIPEGYSVSREKKERFSLILESASTNQTSMYLCASRGGLAGEDTQYFGPGTRLTVL.

The V and J genes are TRBV5-8 and TRBJ2-2; D possibly corresponds to TRBD1 (5 bases). The V and J ends lost 4 bases and 3 bases respectively, with 16 bases between them. The length of the CDR3 is 16 residues. CDR1 SGHTS and CDR2 YDEGEE come from the germline V gene. CDR3 DNA sequence: TGTGCCAGCAGCCCGGCCCCGGACACTTACACCGGGGAGCTGTTTTTT. Amino acid sequence: CASSPAPDTYTGELFF.

The chain recombines TRBV9 with TRBJ2-3; 11 bases are a match to TRBD2. V lost 4 bases, J lost 0 bases, and 4 bases stayed unmatched. Germline V gene sequence: CDR1 SGDLS, CDR2 YYNGEE. The CDR3 is 16 amino acids. CDR3 nucleotide sequence: TGTGCCAGCAGCTTGACTAGCGGGGAAAGCACAGATACGCAGTATTTT. Its translation is CASSLTSGESTDTQYF.